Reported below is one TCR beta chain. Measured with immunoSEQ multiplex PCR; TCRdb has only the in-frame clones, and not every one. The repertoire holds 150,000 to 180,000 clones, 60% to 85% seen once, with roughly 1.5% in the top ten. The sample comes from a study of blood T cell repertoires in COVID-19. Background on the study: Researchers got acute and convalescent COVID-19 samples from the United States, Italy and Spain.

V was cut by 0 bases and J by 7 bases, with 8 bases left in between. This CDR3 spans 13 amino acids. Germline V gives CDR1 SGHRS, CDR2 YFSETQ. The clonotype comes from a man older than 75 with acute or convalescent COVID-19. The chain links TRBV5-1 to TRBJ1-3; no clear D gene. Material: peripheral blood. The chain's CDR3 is CASSLVGSNTIYF. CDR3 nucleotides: TGCGCCAGCAGCTTGGTAGGGAGCAACACCATATATTTT. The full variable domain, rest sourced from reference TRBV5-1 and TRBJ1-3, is KAGVTQTPRYLIKTRGQQVTLSCSPISGHRSVSWYQQTPGQGLQFLFEYFSETQRNKGNFPGRFSGRQFSNSRSEMNVSTLELGDSALYLCASSLVGSNTIYFGEGSWLTVV.